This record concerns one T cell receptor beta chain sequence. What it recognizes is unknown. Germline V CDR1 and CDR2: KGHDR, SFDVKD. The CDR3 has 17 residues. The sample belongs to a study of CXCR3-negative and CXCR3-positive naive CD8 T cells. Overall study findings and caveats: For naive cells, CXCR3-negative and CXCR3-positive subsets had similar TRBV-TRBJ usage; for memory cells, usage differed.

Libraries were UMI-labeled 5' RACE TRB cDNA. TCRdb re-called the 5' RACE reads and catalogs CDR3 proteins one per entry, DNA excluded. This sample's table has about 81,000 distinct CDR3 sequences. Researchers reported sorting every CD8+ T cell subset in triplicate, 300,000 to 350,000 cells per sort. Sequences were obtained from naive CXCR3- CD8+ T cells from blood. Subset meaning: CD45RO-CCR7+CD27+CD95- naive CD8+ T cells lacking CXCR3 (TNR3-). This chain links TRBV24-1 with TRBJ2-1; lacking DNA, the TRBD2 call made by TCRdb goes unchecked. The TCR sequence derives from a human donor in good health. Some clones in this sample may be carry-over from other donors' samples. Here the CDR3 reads CATSDFGLAGVGNEQFF.